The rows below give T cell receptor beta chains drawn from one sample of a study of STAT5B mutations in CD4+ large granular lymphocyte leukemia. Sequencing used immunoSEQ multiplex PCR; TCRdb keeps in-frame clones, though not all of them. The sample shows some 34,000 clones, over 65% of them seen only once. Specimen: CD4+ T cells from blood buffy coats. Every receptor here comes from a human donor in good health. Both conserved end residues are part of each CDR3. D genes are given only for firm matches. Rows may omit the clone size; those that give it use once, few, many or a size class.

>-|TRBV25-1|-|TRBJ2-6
TGTGCCAGCAGTGAAATTCAGGACAGTCTTGCTGGGGCCAACGTCCTGACTTTC
CASSEIQDSLAGANVLTF
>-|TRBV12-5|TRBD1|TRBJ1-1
TGTGCTAGTGGTTTGCGACAGGGAAGTTTGAACACTGAAGCTTTCTTT
CASGLRQGSLNTEAFF
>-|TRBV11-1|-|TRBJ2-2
TGTGCCAGCAGCCCAGGGCAGGGATGGAACACCGGGGAGCTGTTTTTT
CASSPGQGWNTGELFF
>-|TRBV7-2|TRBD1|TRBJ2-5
TGTGCCAGCAGTAGACCGGGACAGGGGAGGGAGACCCAGTACTTC
CASSRPGQGRETQYF
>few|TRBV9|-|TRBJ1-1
TGTGCCAGCAGCCCTCGGGAATTCCTGAACACTGAAGCTTTCTTT
CASSPREFLNTEAFF
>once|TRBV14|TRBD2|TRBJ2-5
TGTGCCAGCAGCCCCTGGACTAGCGGCCAAGAGACCCAGTACTTC
CASSPWTSGQETQYF
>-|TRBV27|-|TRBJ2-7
TGTGCCAGCAGGGAGGGCCATTTCTACGAGCAGTACTTC
CASREGHFYEQYF
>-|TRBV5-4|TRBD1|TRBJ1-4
TGTGCCAGCAGCTTGGGACAGGGGGCGTGGGAAAAACTGTTTTTT
CASSLGQGAWEKLFF
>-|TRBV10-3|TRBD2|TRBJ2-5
TGTGCCATCAGTGAGTCAGAGAGCGGGGACCAAGAGACCCAGTACTTC
CAISESESGDQETQYF
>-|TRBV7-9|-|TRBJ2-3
TGTGCCAGCAGCTTCGGCAGCACAGATACGCAGTATTTT
CASSFGSTDTQYF
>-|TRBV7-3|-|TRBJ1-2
TGTGCCAGCAGCTCTAACCCCGGGGGCGATGGCTACACCTTC
CASSSNPGGDGYTF
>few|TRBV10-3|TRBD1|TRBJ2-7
TGTGCCATCCTCCCCAGGGGGCAAAGGGAGCAGTACTTC
CAILPRGQREQYF
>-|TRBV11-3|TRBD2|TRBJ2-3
TGTGCCAGCAGCCTGACGGGGGGGCCTTACACAGATACGCAGTATTTT
CASSLTGGPYTDTQYF
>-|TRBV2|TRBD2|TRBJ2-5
TGTGCCAGCACCACGGGGCTAGCGGGGGCGACCCAGTACTTC
CASTTGLAGATQYF
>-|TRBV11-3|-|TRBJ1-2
TGTGCCAGCAGCTCCCCTGGGGGACCCCCATGGAATGGCTACACCTTC
CASSSPGGPPWNGYTF
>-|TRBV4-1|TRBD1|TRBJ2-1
TGCGCCCCCCCGGCCTGGGGACAGAAATACAATGAGCAGTTCTTC
CAPPAWGQKYNEQFF
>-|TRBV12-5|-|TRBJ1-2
TGTGCTAGTGGTTTGTTCGGGGCGGCTGGCTACACCTTC
CASGLFGAAGYTF
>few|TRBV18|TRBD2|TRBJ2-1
TGTGCCAGCTCACCCCTTGGACTAGGCCCTCAAGAGCAGTTCTTC
CASSPLGLGPQEQFF
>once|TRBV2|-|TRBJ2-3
TGTGCCAGCAGCTCCGAGGGAGGCCACACGGATACGCAGTATTTT
CASSSEGGHTDTQYF